This T cell receptor beta chain was captured in a study of Graves' ophthalmopathy and Graves' hyperthyroidism (dated by TCRdb to 2017 to 2018). Study-level background: A patient counted as having stable hyperthyroidism if there was no progression to ophthalmopathy within 18 months of follow-up. To explore V-J signatures that separate ophthalmopathy from hyperthyroidism, a discovery set of approximately 100 patients was enrolled, consisting of fewer than 45 with ophthalmopathy and fewer than 60 with stable hyperthyroidism. The independent validation cohort included about 20 hyperthyroidism patients plus 17 patients who later progressed from hyperthyroidism to ophthalmopathy. After sampling, hyperthyroidism patients received methimazole starting at 30 mg daily, and ophthalmopathy patients received high-dose intravenous methylprednisolone. In total, 135 blood samples were TCR-sequenced: around 42 ophthalmopathy, some 75 hyperthyroidism and 17 hyperthyroidism-to-ophthalmopathy patients. T-cell repertoires of thyroid tissue and blood were compared in 5 or 6 hyperthyroidism patients. To tell Graves' ophthalmopathy apart from Graves' hyperthyroidism, and to predict which patients would progress to ophthalmopathy, the study relied on TCR beta repertoire signatures. The paper's findings and limits, for the study overall: The 13-signature model separated ophthalmopathy from stable hyperthyroidism with approximately 90% sensitivity and approximately 83% specificity in cross-validation, and 80%/75% in the test set. No statistical method was used to predetermine the sample size, and group allocation was not hidden from the investigators. Most of the expanded thyroid clonotypes with a frequency above 0.001 were also detected in blood, and it was suggested that the thyroid immune response may be reflected by blood repertoires. In validation, the model predicted ophthalmopathy progression with about 70% sensitivity and roughly 72% specificity; some 13 predicted patients were CT-confirmed with GO in a median of around 6.5 months.

From the cysteine up to the phenylalanine, the CDR3 has a length of 15 residues. Only CDR3 DNA is held: 45 bases, read in frame from base 1. CDR1 SGHTA and CDR2 FQGNSA were looked up in the germline V gene. Patients with hyperthyroidism were aged 18 to 65 years, had been newly diagnosed, and had a disease duration of less than 2 months. Patients with other autoimmune diseases, uncontrolled infections, pregnancy or lactation were excluded. Clinical symptoms, serum thyroxine, TRAb, thyroid ultrasound and orbital computed tomography were used for diagnosis. Total RNA was extracted with Trizol reagent and quality-checked on an Agilent 2100 Bioanalyzer. Notes on this clonotype: Its recognized antigen is unknown. One end of the junction is discordant with germline, which a read error may explain.

For repertoire sequencing, TCR beta CDR3 regions were amplified from RNA transcripts. HTBI primers and the Qiagen OneStep RT-PCR kit were used in a first-round RT-PCR, which was followed by a second-round multiplex PCR, size selection and purification. Libraries were sequenced on an Illumina HiSeq2000 using paired-end 100 bp reads. In the original analysis: SOAPnuke was used for read processing, and reads with adapters, uncalled bases, a mean Phred below 15, or no exact constant-primer or identifier match were discarded. COPE v1.2.5 was used to merge high-quality paired reads. Each unique nucleotide sequence was treated as a clonotype, and MiTCR v1.1 was used to align the clonotypes to the IMGT TRB V, D and J references. The analysis was limited to V-J combinations with a frequency above 0.0001, which together covered around 99% of the repertoires. For each V-J combination, a TCR clonal expansion and chaos score was defined as the ratio of F50 clonal expansion to chaos observed in the TCRdist matrix. Welch's t-statistics and random forest were used to reduce the features to approximately 13 V-J combinations, which were then used as input to a naive Bayes classifier. Thyroid-blood repertoire similarity was quantified with the Morisita-Horn index. TCRdb handled the public reads itself, with Q25 trimming in fastp and clone calling in MiXCR, and kept productive beta chains. Duplicate CDR3 protein sequences are folded into a single record with the most common DNA and genes. In this record, the V and J calls reflect TCRdb's handling and not the investigators' own analysis. The sample data list over a million distinct CDR3 sequences, and about 38% of these were observed just once. 11% of the sample lies in the top ten.

The sequenced sample was peripheral blood or thyroid tissue (not recorded which). This sequence was found in an adult man with Graves' hyperthyroidism. The sequence joins TRBV7-2 to TRBJ2-6; the D segment could be TRBD2, given 5 matching bases. The CDR3 has the sequence CASSTPLAWENTEAF. DNA sequence: TGTGCCAGCAGCACCCCCCTGGCGTGGGAGAACACTGAAGCTTTC.